This T cell receptor beta chain was sequenced during a study of response to subunit inactivated influenza vaccine. The study's findings and limits: The authors suggested that every seasonal influenza vaccination recruits few new T cells.

CDR1 is MGHRA and CDR2 is YSYEKL in the germline V gene. The CDR3 has 12 residues. Trimming removed 7 bases from V and 5 bases from J, with 10 bases in between. One entry per CDR3 protein, called by TCRdb with MiXCR from the RT-PCR reads. The data show over 650,000 distinct CDR3 sequences, with roughly 18% seen just once and under 13% held by the top ten. In this sample, this clonotype turned up a few times. Its antigen is currently unknown. The TCR originated in a man aged 50-59 years who received an inactivated influenza vaccine. This chain connects TRBV4-1 to TRBJ2-3; TRBD2 might be the D (6 bases). Sample: PBMCs from blood, taken approximately 5 days after vaccination. The CDR3 loop is CASKGLVDTQYF. CDR3 DNA: TGCGCCAGCAAGGGACTCGTAGATACGCAGTATTTT.